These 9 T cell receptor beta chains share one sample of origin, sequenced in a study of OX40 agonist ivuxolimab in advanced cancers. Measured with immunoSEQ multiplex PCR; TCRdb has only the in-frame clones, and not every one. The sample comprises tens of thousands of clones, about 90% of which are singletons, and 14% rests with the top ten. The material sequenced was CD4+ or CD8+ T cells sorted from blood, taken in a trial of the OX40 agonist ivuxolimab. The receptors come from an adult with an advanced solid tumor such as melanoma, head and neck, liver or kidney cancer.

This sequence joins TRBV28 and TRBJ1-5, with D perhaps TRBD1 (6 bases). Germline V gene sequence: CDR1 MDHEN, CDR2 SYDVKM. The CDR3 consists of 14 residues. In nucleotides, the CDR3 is TGTGGGGTCGGGGGCGTTGTTAGCAATCAGCCCCAGCATTTT. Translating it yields CGVGGVVSNQPQHF. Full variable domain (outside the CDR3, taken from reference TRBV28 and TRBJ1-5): DVKVTQSSRYLVKRTGEKVFLECVQDMDHENMFWYRQDPGLGLRLIYFSYDVKMKEKGDIPEGYSVSREKKERFSLILESASTNQTSMYLCGVGGVVSNQPQHFGDGTRLSIL.

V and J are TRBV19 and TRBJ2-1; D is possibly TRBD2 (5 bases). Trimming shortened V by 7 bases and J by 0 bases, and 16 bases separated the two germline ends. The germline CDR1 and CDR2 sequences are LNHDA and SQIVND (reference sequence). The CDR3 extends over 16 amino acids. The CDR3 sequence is CASTLRRVSSYNEQFF. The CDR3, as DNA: TGTGCCAGTACCCTTCGGCGGGTGAGCTCCTACAATGAGCAGTTCTTC.

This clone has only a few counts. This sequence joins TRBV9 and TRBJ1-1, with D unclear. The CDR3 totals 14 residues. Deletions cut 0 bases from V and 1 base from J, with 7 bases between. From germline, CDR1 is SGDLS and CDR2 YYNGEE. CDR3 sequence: CASSVESRNTEAFF. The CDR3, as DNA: TGTGCCAGCAGCGTAGAGTCCAGGAACACTGAAGCTTTCTTT. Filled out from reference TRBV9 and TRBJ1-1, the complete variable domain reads DSGVTQTPKHLITATGQRVTLRCSPRSGDLSVYWYQQSLDQGLQFLIQYYNGEERAKGNILERFSAQQFPDLHSELNLSSLELGDSALYFCASSVESRNTEAFFGQGTRLTVV.

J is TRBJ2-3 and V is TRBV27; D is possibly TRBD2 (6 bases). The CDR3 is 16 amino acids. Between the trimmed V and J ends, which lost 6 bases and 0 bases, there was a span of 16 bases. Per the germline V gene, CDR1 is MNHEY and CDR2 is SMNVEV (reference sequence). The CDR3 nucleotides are TGTGCCAGCAGGAGACTTCCCCGGGAGAGCACAGATACGCAGTATTTT. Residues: CASRRLPRESTDTQYF.

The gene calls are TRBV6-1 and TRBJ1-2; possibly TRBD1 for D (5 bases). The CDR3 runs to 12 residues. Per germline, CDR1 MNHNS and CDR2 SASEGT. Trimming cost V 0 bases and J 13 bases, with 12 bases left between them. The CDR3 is CASSEAGWGITF. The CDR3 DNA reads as TGTGCCAGCAGTGAAGCGGGATGGGGGATCACCTTC.

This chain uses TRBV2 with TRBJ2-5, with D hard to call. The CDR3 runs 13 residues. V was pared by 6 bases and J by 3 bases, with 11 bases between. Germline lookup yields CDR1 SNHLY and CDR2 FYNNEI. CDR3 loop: CASSARPEETQYF. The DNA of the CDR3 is TGTGCCAGCAGCGCCCGCCCGGAAGAGACCCAGTACTTC.

Here the CDR3 DNA reads TGTGCCAGCAGCTTATACTTGGAAACAGAGACCCAGTACTTC. Its translation is CASSLYLETETQYF. The chain couples TRBV7-2 to TRBJ2-5; D remains ambiguous. Germline values: CDR1 SGHTA, CDR2 FQGNSA. Trimming took 2 bases from V and 4 from J, leaving 11 bases between them. CDR3 length: 14 residues. Drawing the rest from reference TRBV7-2 and TRBJ2-5, the complete variable domain is GAGVSQSPSNKVTEKGKDVELRCDPISGHTALYWYRQSLGQGLEFLIYFQGNSAPDKSGLPSDRFSAERTGGSVSTLTIQRTQQEDSAVYLCASSLYLETETQYFGPGTRLLVL.

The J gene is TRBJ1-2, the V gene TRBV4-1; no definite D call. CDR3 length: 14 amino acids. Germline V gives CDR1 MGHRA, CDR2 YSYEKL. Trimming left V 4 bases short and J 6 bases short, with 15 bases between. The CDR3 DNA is TGCGCCAGCAGCCTTGCGGGGTCCTATGATGGCTACACCTTC. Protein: CASSLAGSYDGYTF.

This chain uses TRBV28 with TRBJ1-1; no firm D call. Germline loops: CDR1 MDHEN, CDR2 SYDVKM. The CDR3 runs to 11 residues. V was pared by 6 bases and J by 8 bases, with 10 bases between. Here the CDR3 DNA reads TGTGCCAGCAGCCGGAAGGGCGAAGCTTTCTTT. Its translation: CASSRKGEAFF.